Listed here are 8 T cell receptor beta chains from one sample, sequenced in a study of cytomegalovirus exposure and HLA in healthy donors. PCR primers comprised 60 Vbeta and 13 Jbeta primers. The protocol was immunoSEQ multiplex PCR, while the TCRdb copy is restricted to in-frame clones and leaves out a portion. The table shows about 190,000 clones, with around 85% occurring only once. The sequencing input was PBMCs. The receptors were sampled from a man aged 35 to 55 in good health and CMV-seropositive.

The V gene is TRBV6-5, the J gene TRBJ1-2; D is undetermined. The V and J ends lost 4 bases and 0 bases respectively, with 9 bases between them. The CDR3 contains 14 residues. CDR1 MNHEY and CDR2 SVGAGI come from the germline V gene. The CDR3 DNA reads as TGTGCCAGCAGTTTCTTGACAACTAACTATGGCTACACCTTC. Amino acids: CASSFLTTNYGYTF.

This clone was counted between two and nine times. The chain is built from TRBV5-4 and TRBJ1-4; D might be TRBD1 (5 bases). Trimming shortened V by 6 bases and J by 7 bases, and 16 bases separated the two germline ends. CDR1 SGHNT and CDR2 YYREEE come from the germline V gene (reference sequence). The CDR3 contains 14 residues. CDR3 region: CASTLGGFGEKLFF. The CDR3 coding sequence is TGTGCCAGCACGCTTGGGGGGTTTGGTGAAAAACTGTTTTTT.

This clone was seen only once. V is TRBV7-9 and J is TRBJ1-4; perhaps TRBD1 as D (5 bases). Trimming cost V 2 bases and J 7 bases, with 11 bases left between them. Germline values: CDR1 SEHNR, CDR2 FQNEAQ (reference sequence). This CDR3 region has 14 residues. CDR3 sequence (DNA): TGTGCCAGCAGCTTATACAGGTGGAGTGAAAAACTGTTTTTT. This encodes CASSLYRWSEKLFF. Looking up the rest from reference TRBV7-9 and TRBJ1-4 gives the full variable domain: DTGVSQNPRHKITKRGQNVTFRCDPISEHNRLYWYRQTLGQGPEFLTYFQNEAQLEKSRLLSDRFSAERPKGSFSTLEIQRTEQGDSAMYLCASSLYRWSEKLFFGSGTQLSVL.

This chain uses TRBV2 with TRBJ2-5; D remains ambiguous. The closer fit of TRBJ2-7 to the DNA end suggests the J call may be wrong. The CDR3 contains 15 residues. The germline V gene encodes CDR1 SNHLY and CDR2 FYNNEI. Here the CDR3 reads CASSEALSTPYEQYF. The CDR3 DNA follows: TGTGCCAGCAGTGAAGCGCTTAGTACCCCCTACGAGCAGTACTTC.

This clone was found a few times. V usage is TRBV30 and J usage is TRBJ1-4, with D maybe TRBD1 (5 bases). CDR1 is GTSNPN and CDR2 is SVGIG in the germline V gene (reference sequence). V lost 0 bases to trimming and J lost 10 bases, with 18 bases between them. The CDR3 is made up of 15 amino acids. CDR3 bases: TGTGCCTGGAGTGTCGGGGACTGGAGGAAGGGAAAACTGTTTTTT. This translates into CAWSVGDWRKGKLFF.

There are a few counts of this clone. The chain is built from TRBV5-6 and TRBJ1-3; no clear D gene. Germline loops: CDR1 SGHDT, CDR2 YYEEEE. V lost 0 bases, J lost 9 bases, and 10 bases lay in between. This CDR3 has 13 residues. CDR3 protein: CASSLVARSTIYF. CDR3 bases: TGTGCCAGCAGCTTGGTAGCCCGAAGCACCATATATTTT.

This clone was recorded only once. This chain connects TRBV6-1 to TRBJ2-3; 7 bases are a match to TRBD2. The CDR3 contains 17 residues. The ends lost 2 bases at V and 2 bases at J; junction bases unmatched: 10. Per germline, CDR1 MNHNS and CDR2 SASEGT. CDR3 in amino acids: CASSEKAGGGSTDTQYF. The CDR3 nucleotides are TGTGCCAGCAGTGAAAAGGCGGGCGGGGGATCCACAGATACGCAGTATTTT.

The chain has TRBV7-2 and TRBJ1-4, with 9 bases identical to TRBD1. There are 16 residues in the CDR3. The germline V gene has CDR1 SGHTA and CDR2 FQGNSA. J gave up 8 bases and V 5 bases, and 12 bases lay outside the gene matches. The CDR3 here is CASSPMTGGGGEKLFF. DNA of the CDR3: TGTGCCAGCAGCCCCATGACAGGGGGTGGAGGAGAAAAACTGTTTTTT.